These 25 T cell receptor beta chains were sequenced from one sample in a study of regulatory T cells in long-lasting Graves disease (dated by TCRdb to the early 2020s). The time point label for this specimen denotes: newly diagnosed GD, antithyroid drugs for less than 3 months. For both TCR sequencing and RNA sequencing, RNA was extracted from PBMCs in TRIzol. The library was obtained by multiplex PCR. Sequencing was carried out with an Illumina HiSeq 4000. To build TCR beta libraries, CDR3 regions were amplified by Arm-PCR using iRepertoire HTBI primers. Starting from the raw public reads, TCRdb applied fastp trimming at Q25, assembled clones with MiXCR and retained in-frame beta chains. Every CDR3 protein is listed once, alongside the most common genes and DNA of its rows. The table for this sample lists 300,000 to 450,000 distinct CDR3 sequences; less than 20% of them were counted only once. 20% to 25% of the sample is taken by the ten largest.

The material sequenced was peripheral blood mononuclear cells (PBMCs), taken at new diagnosis, from a patient treated with antithyroid drugs. These receptors were obtained from a female donor with Graves disease.

The chain uses TRBV5-4 and TRBJ1-2; 7 bases are shared with TRBD1. Germline values: CDR1 SGHNT, CDR2 YYREEE (reference sequence). V dropped 3 bases and J dropped 0; count of bases not matched to a gene: 5. The CDR3 sequence is 15 residues long. The CDR3, as DNA: TGTGCCAGCAGCTCTGGGACAGAAACTAACTATGGCTACACCTTC. This sequence encodes CASSSGTETNYGYTF.

There are many counts of this clonotype. The gene calls are TRBV24-1 and TRBJ2-3; D may correspond to TRBD1 or TRBD2 (5 bases each). The V and J ends lost 1 base and 1 base respectively, with 17 bases between them. Germline CDR1 and CDR2: KGHDR and SFDVKD. The CDR3 runs to 18 residues. This CDR3 is CATSDLRQGGPRTDTQYF. The CDR3 DNA reads as TGTGCCACCAGTGATTTAAGGCAGGGCGGGCCACGCACAGATACGCAGTATTTT.

At least ten counts were recorded for this clonotype. V is TRBV12-3 or TRBV12-4 and J is TRBJ2-7; weak D call: TRBD2 (5 bases). The CDR3 is 14 amino acids. V lost 5 bases to trimming and J lost 2 bases, with 13 bases between them. CDR3 protein: CASSLWGATYEQYF. The CDR3 DNA follows: TGTGCCAGCAGTCTATGGGGAGCCACCTACGAGCAGTACTTC.

This clonotype came up a few times. The chain links TRBV9 to TRBJ2-3, with D perhaps matching TRBD1 (5 bases). Germline V gene sequence: CDR1 SGDLS, CDR2 YYNGEE. CDR3 length: 15 amino acids. The V and J ends lost 0 bases and 5 bases respectively, with 13 bases between them. CDR3 residues: CASSVAPRAEDTQYF. The CDR3 nucleotides read TGTGCCAGCAGCGTAGCACCCAGGGCGGAAGATACGCAGTATTTT.

This clonotype has a count of ten or more. The V gene is TRBV12-3 or TRBV12-4, the J gene TRBJ1-2; 7 bases are shared with TRBD1. The ends lost 4 bases at V and 4 bases at J; junction bases unmatched: 6. The CDR3 is 14 residues long. CDR3 region: CASSWGQQLYGYTF. The CDR3 nucleotides read TGTGCCAGCAGTTGGGGACAGCAACTCTATGGCTACACCTTC.

This clonotype was detected only a few times. The CDR3 is CASSQKMGAAGANVLTF. CDR3 DNA sequence: TGTGCCAGCAGCCAGAAAATGGGGGCGGCTGGGGCCAACGTCCTGACTTTC. The genes are TRBV14 and TRBJ2-6; a possible D gene is TRBD1 (6 bases). CDR3 size: 17 residues. Germline V lookup: CDR1 SGHDN, CDR2 FVKESK. V gave up 3 bases and J gave up 2 bases, with 14 bases separating them.

This clonotype appeared many times. V gene TRBV12-3 or TRBV12-4 combines with J gene TRBJ1-1; 12 bases agree with TRBD1. There are 17 residues in the CDR3. The junction had 4 bases not matched to a gene; V was cut back by 1 base and J by 1 base. CDR3 region: CASSLDRDRGRNTEAFF. DNA of the CDR3: TGTGCCAGCAGTTTAGACCGGGACAGGGGGCGGAACACTGAAGCTTTCTTT.

This clonotype was seen only a few times. This chain connects TRBV4-1 to TRBJ1-1; perhaps TRBD1 as D (5 bases). V lost 1 base and J lost 7, with 16 bases in between. This CDR3 contains 15 residues. Germline V gives CDR1 MGHRA, CDR2 YSYEKL. The CDR3 sequence: CASSQAPGRAYEAFF. The CDR3 nucleotides are TGCGCCAGCAGCCAAGCACCAGGGCGGGCATATGAAGCTTTCTTT.

This clonotype was counted ten times or more. This chain joins TRBV12-3 or TRBV12-4 and TRBJ1-1, with D perhaps matching TRBD1 (6 bases). This CDR3 region has 14 residues. V was trimmed by 2 bases and J by 4 bases, leaving 11 bases between them. CDR3 region: CASSLRSGATEAFF. CDR3 in DNA: TGTGCCAGCAGTTTAAGATCGGGGGCCACTGAAGCTTTCTTT.

This clonotype was seen repeatedly, ten times or more. CDR3 coding DNA: TGTGCCAGCAGTTCCGCACAGGGGCGGTGGACTGAAGCTTTCTTT. It yields the protein CASSSAQGRWTEAFF. This sequence joins TRBV27 and TRBJ1-1; 7 bases agree with TRBD1. The CDR3 is 15 residues long. Germline-derived CDR1 and CDR2 are MNHEY and SMNVEV (reference sequence). Trimming removed 4 bases from V and 5 bases from J; junction bases left unmatched: 10.

This clonotype showed up many times. The gene calls are TRBV27 and TRBJ1-1; TRBD1 is a possible D gene (6 bases). Germline V gene sequence: CDR1 MNHEY, CDR2 SMNVEV (reference sequence). This CDR3 region has 14 residues. With 8 bases removed from V and 0 bases from J, the gap between germline ends came to 13 bases. This CDR3 is CASAQGGMNTEAFF. CDR3 in DNA: TGTGCCAGCGCACAGGGAGGCATGAACACTGAAGCTTTCTTT.

This clonotype was found many times. V gene TRBV12-3 or TRBV12-4 combines with J gene TRBJ1-2; D not resolved. This CDR3 is built from 16 residues. V gave up 0 bases and J gave up 3 bases, with 14 bases separating them. CDR3 residues: CASSLAPGAYDYGYTF. In DNA, the CDR3 is TGTGCCAGCAGTTTAGCGCCCGGTGCCTATGACTATGGCTACACCTTC.

In its sample, this clonotype was seen many times. The CDR3 protein is CASSQGSGRAGEQYF. The CDR3 DNA reads TGTGCCAGCAGCCAAGGATCAGGTCGGGCGGGCGAGCAGTACTTC. This chain links TRBV4-2 with TRBJ2-7, with D perhaps matching TRBD2 (5 bases). This CDR3 has 15 amino acids. CDR1 and CDR2 (germline): LGHNA, YNFKEQ. V was trimmed by 1 base and J by 6 bases, leaving 16 bases between them.

At least ten counts were recorded for this clonotype. This chain links TRBV6-1 with TRBJ2-2; 11 bases align to TRBD2. V was clipped by 1 base and J by 1 base; unmatched bases: 2. CDR3 length equals 17 residues. Germline V gene lookup returns CDR1 MNHNS and CDR2 SASEGT. The CDR3 protein is CASSEVGLAVNTGELFF. For the CDR3, the DNA is TGTGCCAGCAGTGAAGTGGGACTAGCGGTGAACACCGGGGAGCTGTTTTTT.

This clonotype was seen a few times. The chain combines TRBV5-6 with TRBJ2-5, with D tentatively TRBD2 (5 bases). V lost 3 bases and J lost 1, with 10 bases in between. This CDR3 is built from 14 residues. Germline values: CDR1 SGHDT, CDR2 YYEEEE. CDR3 nucleotides: TGTGCCAGCAGCTCTGCTGGGAGCCAAGAGACCCAGTACTTC. Protein sequence: CASSSAGSQETQYF.

This clonotype was observed at least ten times. The genes are TRBV27 and TRBJ2-7, with D perhaps given as TRBD1 or TRBD2 (5 bases each). Trimming removed 8 bases at V and 1 base at J, with 9 bases between. Per germline, CDR1 MNHEY and CDR2 SMNVEV (reference sequence). This CDR3 comprises 12 residues. The chain's CDR3 is CASRDLSYEQYF. CDR3 DNA: TGTGCCAGCCGGGACCTATCCTACGAGCAGTACTTC.

As regards this clonotype: This is likely an artifact of a read error, given a far larger clone one base away. The chain links TRBV11-2 to TRBJ1-1; no definite D call. The germline CDR1 and CDR2 sequences are SGHAT and FQNNGV. The CDR3 runs to 15 residues. In nucleotides, the CDR3 is TGTGCCAGCAGCCAAGATGATTCGTGGAGCACTGGAGCTTTCTTT. Protein sequence: CASSQDDSWSTGAFF.

V and J are TRBV20-1 and TRBJ2-5; possibly TRBD2 for D (6 bases). The germline gives CDR1 DFQATT, CDR2 SNEGSKA (reference sequence). This CDR3 has 14 amino acids. Trimming cost V 6 bases and J 4 bases, with 18 bases left between them. This chain's CDR3 is CSALPAGMVETQYF. DNA of the CDR3: TGCAGTGCCCTCCCTGCGGGGATGGTAGAGACCCAGTACTTC.

Ten or more counts support this clonotype. V is TRBV12-5 and J is TRBJ2-7; no definite D call. CDR3 length equals 12 residues. Trimming took off 3 bases at V and 4 bases at J, with 7 bases between the two ends. Per germline, CDR1 LGHNT and CDR2 FRNRAP. CDR3: CASGFLSYEQYF. As DNA, the CDR3 is TGTGCTAGTGGTTTTCTATCGTACGAGCAGTACTTC.

The gene calls are TRBV19 and TRBJ1-4; possibly TRBD1 for D (5 bases). The CDR3 contains 15 residues. Germline lookup yields CDR1 LNHDA and CDR2 SQIVND (reference sequence). Deletions cut 4 bases from V and 7 bases from J, with 16 bases between. The CDR3 sequence is CASSRSGTLGEKLFF. Written as DNA, the CDR3 is TGTGCCAGTAGTAGGAGCGGGACCCTTGGTGAAAAACTGTTTTTT.

This rearrangement joins TRBV7-8 to TRBJ1-5; no reliable D call. Deletions cut 5 bases from V and 7 bases from J, with 12 bases between. Germline assignment: CDR1 SGHVS and CDR2 FQNEAQ. This CDR3 spans 13 amino acids. DNA of the CDR3: TGTGCCAGCAGCCCGGGGTTTGACCAGCCCCAGCATTTT. This sequence encodes CASSPGFDQPQHF.

Points on this clonotype: Given a much more abundant clone one base away, this may be a read error. The chain has TRBV7-9 and TRBJ2-7; 7 nucleotides align to TRBD1. Germline V lookup: CDR1 SEHNR, CDR2 FQNEAQ (reference sequence). The CDR3 has 14 amino acids. V was pared by 8 bases and J by 8 bases, with 15 bases of the junction left unmatched. The CDR3 bases are TGTGCCAGCTCCGGACAGGCGTGGGGGTACAAGCAGTACTTC. Translating it yields CASSGQAWGYKQYF. The full variable domain, in which reference TRBV7-9 and TRBJ2-7 provide the parts outside the CDR3, is DTGVSQNPRHKITKRGQNVTFRCDPISEHNRLYWYRQTLGQGPEFLTYFQNEAQLEKSRLLSDRFSAERPKGSFSTLEIQRTEQGDSAMYLCASSGQAWGYKQYFGPGTRLTVT.

This clonotype was seen many times. The chain couples TRBV12-3 or TRBV12-4 to TRBJ2-1; D call uncertain. The CDR3 runs 13 residues. CDR3 sequence reads: CASGSAPHNEQFF. The DNA of the CDR3 is TGTGCGTCCGGGTCGGCACCGCACAATGAGCAGTTCTTC.

The chain has TRBV6-2 or TRBV6-3 and TRBJ1-5, with D maybe TRBD1 (5 bases). Germline V gene sequence: CDR1 MNHEY, CDR2 SVGEGT. This CDR3 region has 15 residues. Trimming stripped 7 bases from V and 6 bases from J, with 19 bases between. The chain's CDR3 is CASNIRGGVSQPQHF. The CDR3 DNA is TGTGCCAGCAACATACGGGGGGGTGTAAGTCAGCCCCAGCATTTT.

Many counts were recorded for this clonotype. This rearrangement joins TRBV12-3 or TRBV12-4 to TRBJ1-2, with D possibly being TRBD1 (5 bases). The V end lost 5 bases, the J end lost 10 bases, and 20 bases lay between the germline ends. The CDR3 spans 14 residues. CDR3 residues: CASSPYRKTDHYTF. The DNA for the CDR3 is TGTGCCAGCAGTCCCTACAGGAAAACGGACCACTACACCTTC.